This TCR beta chain was found in a study of T cells in localized non-small cell lung cancer. Study outcomes and limitations: The study detected a median approximately 50 of the top 100 tumor clones in adjacent lung. Longer survival (overall) was linked to higher T cell density in blood. In uninvolved adjacent lung, T cell clonality reached its highest value, exceeding tumor. Tumor samples were not multi-region, leaving intratumor heterogeneity unexcluded.

The protocol was immunoSEQ multiplex PCR, while the TCRdb copy is restricted to in-frame clones and leaves out a portion. The table records 41,000 or so clones, 85% to 90% of them present only once. Note on this clone: Its antigen is still unknown.

Germline CDR1 is MNHNS and CDR2 is SASEGT. This CDR3 comprises 16 residues. Trimming cost V 1 base and J 2 bases, with 13 bases left between them. The sequence derives from a woman between 18 and 55 years old with stage III lung adenocarcinoma. Sequences were derived from peripheral blood, sampled before any cancer treatment. This chain links TRBV6-1 with TRBJ2-3; tentatively, D is TRBD1 (7 bases). For the CDR3, the DNA is TGTGCCAGCAGTGAAGGCGCAGGGGGGTACACAGATACGCAGTATTTT. Translating gives CASSEGAGGYTDTQYF.